This TCR beta chain was recorded in a study of cytomegalovirus exposure and HLA in healthy donors. Donors showed nominal health when sampled, although they likely had unrecorded immune exposures. Regarding the study as a whole: Most of the TCR beta V segments (in an earlier analysis) were productive either about 87% or about 30% of the time. Cytomegalovirus-associated status was assigned to approximately 160 TCR beta chains.

This clone came up once. Its antigen is not known. 13 Jbeta primers and 60 Vbeta primers were used for the PCR. Sequenced by immunoSEQ multiplex PCR; TCRdb stores in-frame clones only, minus some. Of 150,000 or so clones listed, 70% to 85% were seen once; the top ten hold around 7%. This TCR came from a woman in her fifties or sixties in good health and CMV-seropositive. Sequenced: PBMCs.

CDR3 in DNA: TGTGCCTCCCGGGCAGGGCATACCACTGAAGCTTTCTTT. Encoded protein: CASRAGHTTEAFF. The chain links TRBV27 to TRBJ1-1; tentative D call: TRBD1 (5 bases). Germline CDR1 and CDR2: MNHEY and SMNVEV (reference sequence). This CDR3 contains 13 residues. Trimming removed 11 bases from V and 4 bases from J, with 17 bases in between.